This T cell receptor beta chain was observed in a study of technical replicates of blood from a few donors. In this sample, this clone turned up once. Profiled with immunoSEQ multiplex PCR; TCRdb holds only in-frame clones, not every one. The data show 75,000 to 95,000 clones, roughly 95% seen once. This CDR3 region has 15 residues. Germline V gene lookup returns CDR1 SGHNT and CDR2 YYREEE (reference sequence). With 3 bases clipped from V and 3 bases from J, the junction kept 6 bases outside the gene matches. The sequenced sample was T cells isolated from PBMCs. This clonotype was obtained from a human donor in good health. This chain links TRBV5-4 with TRBJ2-7; 10 positions match TRBD2. The CDR3 protein is CASSSASGSIYEQYF. The DNA of the CDR3 is TGTGCCAGCAGCTCCGCTAGCGGGAGCATCTACGAGCAGTACTTC.